Each of the 5 T cell receptor beta chains below was sequenced from the same sample in a study of cytomegalovirus exposure and HLA in healthy donors. Primers included in the PCR were 60 Vbeta and 13 Jbeta primers. The method was immunoSEQ multiplex PCR; TCRdb's version includes in-frame clones alone and lacks a portion of them. The sample gives around 140,000 clones, about four fifths of which show up once; 2% to 2.5% is in the top ten. Sequencing used PBMCs. These receptors were collected from a woman in her late teens or twenties in good health and CMV-seropositive.

The rearrangement joins TRBV6-6 to TRBJ2-1; 8 bases match TRBD1. The CDR3 covers 16 residues. Per the germline V gene, CDR1 is MNHNY and CDR2 is SVGAGI (reference sequence). V dropped 5 bases and J dropped 1; count of bases not matched to a gene: 7. The CDR3 loop reads CASSTDQGASYNEQFF. The CDR3 region has the DNA TGTGCCAGCAGTACAGACCAGGGGGCTTCCTACAATGAGCAGTTCTTC.

The sample holds a few counts of this clone. CDR3 coding DNA: TGTGCCAGCAGCCAGGCGACAGGCTTCTTCAGGGAGCTGTTTTTT. The encoded protein is CASSQATGFFRELFF. This rearrangement joins TRBV14 to TRBJ2-2, with D possibly matching TRBD1 (6 bases). The CDR3 has 15 amino acids. Germline loops: CDR1 SGHDN, CDR2 FVKESK. Trimming pared 3 bases from V and 9 bases from J, leaving 17 bases between.

The chain employs TRBV28 and TRBJ1-2, with 7 bases that match TRBD1. Germline CDR1 and CDR2: MDHEN and SYDVKM. This CDR3 has 15 residues. Trimming cost V 6 bases and J 4 bases; bases outside gene matches: 11. CDR3 in DNA: TGTGCCAGCAGCCTCTCCGGACAGGCATCCTATGGCTACACCTTC. Its protein is CASSLSGQASYGYTF.

The chain is built from TRBV2 and TRBJ2-2; D is possibly TRBD1 (6 bases). Germline CDR1 and CDR2: SNHLY and FYNNEI. The length of the CDR3 is 15 residues. V lost 4 bases to trimming and J lost 1 base, with 10 bases between them. CDR3 loop: CASSGRTVNTGELFF. For the CDR3, the DNA is TGTGCCAGCAGTGGAAGGACAGTGAACACCGGGGAGCTGTTTTTT. Combining the CDR3 with reference TRBV2 and TRBJ2-2 gives the whole variable domain EPEVTQTPSHQVTQMGQEVILRCVPISNHLYFYWYRQILGQKVEFLVSFYNNEISEKSEIFDDQFSVERPDGSNFTLKIRSTKLEDSAMYFCASSGRTVNTGELFFGEGSRLTVL.

The rearrangement joins TRBV6-6 to TRBJ1-4; D uncertain. The CDR3 has 12 amino acids. From germline, CDR1 is MNHNY and CDR2 SVGAGI (reference sequence). The V end lost 7 bases, the J end lost 4 bases, and 7 bases lay between the germline ends. CDR3 coding DNA: TGTGCCAGCAAATACAGTAATGAAAAACTGTTTTTT. Translated, it gives CASKYSNEKLFF.